These 26 T cell receptor beta chains originate from one sample sequenced in a study of T cells expressing NK-cell markers. With the 5' RACE reads reprocessed, TCRdb shows one record per CDR3 protein and no DNA. The sample features about 550,000 distinct CDR3 sequences, with roughly 3.5% in its top ten. Sample: blood T cells: a sorted CD56 or NKG2C T cell subset, CD4+ or CD8+ T cells, or bulk PBMC T cells (not recorded which). The receptors derive from a young man in good health.

The J gene is TRBJ2-1, the V gene TRBV3-1. Germline CDR1 reads LGHDT; CDR2 reads YNNKEL (reference sequence). CDR3 length equals 12 residues. This CDR3 is CASSQVVDKQFF.

The rearrangement links TRBV7-8 to TRBJ1-4; checking the TCRdb D call of TRBD1 is not possible without DNA. Germline CDR1 and CDR2: SGHVS and FQNEAQ. This CDR3 contains 13 residues. The CDR3 sequence is CASSLGPEGKLFF.

The CDR3 sequence: CASSAGIQPQHF. This chain joins TRBV6-6 and TRBJ1-5; the D call from TCRdb, TRBD1, cannot be confirmed without DNA. Germline V gene sequence: CDR1 MNHNY, CDR2 SVGAGI (reference sequence). CDR3 length: 12 amino acids.

This chain joins TRBV12-3 or TRBV12-4 and TRBJ2-2; checking the TCRdb D call of TRBD2 is not possible without DNA. There are 14 residues in the CDR3. The CDR3 sequence is CASSQAAGTGELFF.

This sequence joins TRBV5-6 and TRBJ2-2; TCRdb outputs TRBD1, but without DNA this stays unchecked. Per germline, CDR1 SGHDT and CDR2 YYEEEE. The CDR3 covers 11 residues. The CDR3 region is CASSSGVELFF.

The chain has TRBV5-1 and TRBJ2-1; TCRdb gives TRBD2 as the D gene, but with no DNA this cannot be confirmed. CDR1 and CDR2 from the germline V gene are SGHRS and YFSETQ. There are 17 residues in the CDR3. The CDR3 reads CASTSGLAGGIRNEQFF. Full variable domain (outside the CDR3, taken from reference TRBV5-1 and TRBJ2-1): KAGVTQTPRYLIKTRGQQVTLSCSPISGHRSVSWYQQTPGQGLQFLFEYFSETQRNKGNFPGRFSGRQFSNSRSEMNVSTLELGDSALYLCASTSGLAGGIRNEQFFGPGTRLTVL.

The chain links TRBV5-1 to TRBJ2-3. CDR1 SGHRS and CDR2 YFSETQ come from the germline V gene. This CDR3 region has 17 residues. The CDR3 loop reads CASSRHLETPSTDTQYF.

J is TRBJ2-5 and V is TRBV6-5. Germline V gene data show CDR1 as MNHEY and CDR2 as SVGAGI. This CDR3 is built from 11 residues. Here the CDR3 reads CASRKLETQYF.

The chain is built from TRBV5-6 and TRBJ1-2. The CDR3 totals 11 residues. Germline V gene lookup returns CDR1 SGHDT and CDR2 YYEEEE. This CDR3 reads CASSLAHGYTF.

The chain employs TRBV5-1 and TRBJ2-3. There are 17 residues in the CDR3. Germline CDR1 is SGHRS and CDR2 is YFSETQ. The CDR3: CASSLGNSGASTDTQYF.

The V and J genes are TRBV7-9 and TRBJ2-1; the TCRdb D gene call, TRBD2, has no DNA to confirm it. This CDR3 has 16 amino acids. Per germline, CDR1 SEHNR and CDR2 FQNEAQ (reference sequence). The CDR3 spells CASSLVLAGVMNEQFF.

The chain employs TRBV27 and TRBJ2-7. Germline assignment: CDR1 MNHEY and CDR2 SMNVEV (reference sequence). The CDR3 covers 15 residues. CDR3 region: CASSFNENPVGEQYF.

The rearrangement joins TRBV27 to TRBJ1-5; TCRdb calls TRBD1, which cannot be checked without DNA. Germline V CDR1 and CDR2: MNHEY, SMNVEV (reference sequence). There are 14 residues in the CDR3. CDR3 protein: CASRTFKGGQPQHF.

This chain connects TRBV5-1 to TRBJ2-1; the D call from TCRdb, TRBD2, cannot be confirmed without DNA. The CDR3 is 14 amino acids. The germline gives CDR1 SGHRS, CDR2 YFSETQ. The CDR3 loop is CASSLEERRSEQFF.

V usage is TRBV29-1 and J usage is TRBJ2-7; TCRdb selects TRBD1, and the lack of DNA leaves this call unchecked. The CDR3 is made up of 13 amino acids. In germline, CDR1 is SQVTM, CDR2 ANQGSEA. The CDR3 sequence: CSVQGPKDYEQYF.

The CDR3 reads CASSYGTSDGGEQYF. V gene TRBV6-5 combines with J gene TRBJ2-7; the TCRdb D gene call, TRBD2, has no DNA to confirm it. The CDR3 extends over 15 amino acids. Germline-derived CDR1 and CDR2 are MNHEY and SVGAGI.

The chain carries TRBV28 and TRBJ2-7; TCRdb reports TRBD2, a call that lacks DNA to check it against. Germline V gene sequence: CDR1 MDHEN, CDR2 SYDVKM. The CDR3 sequence is 11 residues long. The CDR3 sequence: CAGGRSYEQYF.

The chain has TRBV12-3 or TRBV12-4 and TRBJ2-5. The CDR3 contains 13 residues. CDR3 sequence: CASSLTRRETQYF.

This rearrangement joins TRBV12-3 or TRBV12-4 to TRBJ2-1; without DNA, the TCRdb call of TRBD2 cannot be checked. This CDR3 region has 17 residues. The CDR3 reads CASSLAELAGVGNEQFF.

The rearrangement uses TRBV11-2 and TRBJ2-7; with no DNA, the TCRdb D assignment of TRBD1 cannot be verified. This CDR3 spans 14 amino acids. Germline CDR1 and CDR2: SGHAT and FQNNGV. The CDR3 protein is CASSSPDGTYEQYF.

This chain connects TRBV12-3 or TRBV12-4 to TRBJ1-4. The CDR3 totals 18 residues. CDR3 residues: CASSLTPQFKGGDEKLFF.

This chain connects TRBV7-8 to TRBJ2-1; the D call from TCRdb, TRBD1, cannot be confirmed without DNA. CDR1 SGHVS and CDR2 FQNEAQ come from the germline V gene. The CDR3 runs to 15 residues. The CDR3 reads CASSRMGSRGDEQFF.

J is TRBJ1-4 and V is TRBV5-4. Germline CDR1 reads SGHNT; CDR2 reads YYREEE (reference sequence). The CDR3 spans 16 residues. This CDR3 reads CASSLDPPATNEKLFF. Combining the CDR3 with reference TRBV5-4 and TRBJ1-4 gives the whole variable domain ETGVTQSPTHLIKTRGQQVTLRCSSQSGHNTVSWYQQALGQGPQFIFQYYREEENGRGNFPPRFSGLQFPNYSSELNVNALELDDSALYLCASSLDPPATNEKLFFGSGTQLSVL.

The rearrangement joins TRBV10-3 to TRBJ2-1; TCRdb indicates TRBD1, and absent DNA this call remains unverified. From germline, CDR1 is ENHRY and CDR2 SYGVKD. The CDR3 covers 14 residues. The CDR3 region is CAISETGGQNEQFF.

CDR3 residues: CASSSTERPNNEQFF. The rearrangement joins TRBV7-9 to TRBJ2-1. The CDR3 is made up of 15 amino acids. Germline CDR1 reads SEHNR; CDR2 reads FQNEAQ (reference sequence).

The V call is TRBV29-1, the J call TRBJ2-3; the TCRdb call, TRBD2, lacks DNA for checking. The CDR3 covers 14 residues. The germline V gene has CDR1 SQVTM and CDR2 ANQGSEA. CDR3 loop: CSVVVPGTTDTQYF.